These 21 T cell receptor beta chains were sequenced from one sample in a study of T cell responses to AZD1222 COVID-19 vaccine. Method: immunoSEQ multiplex PCR; TCRdb's copy keeps in-frame clones and lacks some. The table records some 130,000 clones, about 92% of them present only once. Source: peripheral blood, taken 28 days after the second AZD1222 dose. These receptors came from an adult who received the AZD1222 COVID-19 vaccine.

V gene TRBV6-6 combines with J gene TRBJ1-1; 8 bases map to TRBD1. The CDR3 length is 14 residues. From germline, CDR1 is MNHNY and CDR2 SVGAGI (reference sequence). J gave up 8 bases and V 5 bases, and 10 bases lay outside the gene matches. The CDR3 reads CASSNRRTGSEAFF. CDR3 DNA: TGTGCCAGCAGTAACAGACGGACAGGGTCCGAAGCTTTCTTT.

V is TRBV5-1 and J is TRBJ2-1; possible D gene TRBD1, 6 bases. The CDR3 covers 16 residues. Looked up from germline, CDR1 is SGHRS and CDR2 is YFSETQ. The V and J ends lost 5 bases and 0 bases respectively, with 15 bases between them. CDR3 amino acids: CASSLTDRSSYNEQFF. In nucleotides, the CDR3 is TGCGCCAGCAGTTTGACTGACAGGAGCTCCTACAATGAGCAGTTCTTC.

The V and J genes are TRBV5-6 and TRBJ2-7; perhaps TRBD2 as D (5 bases). Germline loops: CDR1 SGHDT, CDR2 YYEEEE. The CDR3 extends over 15 amino acids. Trimming removed 3 bases at V and 2 bases at J, with 15 bases between. The CDR3 DNA reads TGTGCCAGCAGCTCCCGGGATCCTTTCACCTACGAGCAGTACTTC. It encodes CASSSRDPFTYEQYF.

This rearrangement joins TRBV3-1 (or the pseudogene TRBV3-2) to TRBJ2-7; weak D call: TRBD1 (5 bases). V lost 0 bases and J 2 bases, leaving 8 bases between the germline ends. This CDR3 spans 14 amino acids. In germline, CDR1 is LGHDT, CDR2 YNNKEL (reference sequence). The CDR3 DNA reads TGTGCCAGCAGCCAAGACGCGACAGCCTACGAGCAGTACTTC. This sequence encodes CASSQDATAYEQYF.

The chain joins TRBV28 to TRBJ2-1, with TRBD2 matching over 9 bases. Germline assignment: CDR1 MDHEN and CDR2 SYDVKM. J gave up 5 bases and V 4 bases, and 9 bases lay outside the gene matches. The CDR3 is 16 residues long. The CDR3 region has the DNA TGTGCCAGCAGTTCTCGGGGCCGACTAGCGGACAATGAGCAGTTCTTC. Translation gives CASSSRGRLADNEQFF.

V and J are TRBV4-2 and TRBJ2-2; no firm D call. With 6 bases removed from V and 5 bases from J, the gap between germline ends came to 7 bases. The CDR3 spans 12 residues. Germline CDR1 and CDR2: LGHNA and YNFKEQ. The CDR3 DNA reads as TGTGCCAGCAGTCCCGGGACCGGGGAGCTGTTTTTT. This gives the protein CASSPGTGELFF.

The rearrangement links TRBV6-2 or TRBV6-3 to TRBJ2-1, with D uncertain. Trimming removed 2 bases at V and 3 bases at J, with 20 bases between. In germline, CDR1 is MNHEY, CDR2 SVGEGT. The CDR3 runs 18 residues. CDR3 in DNA: TGTGCCAGCAGTTACGGAATGGGCTTTGTGCCGCGCTACAATGAGCAGTTCTTC. Encoded protein: CASSYGMGFVPRYNEQFF.

The V call is TRBV10-3, the J call TRBJ1-6; tentatively, D is TRBD1 (6 bases). V was trimmed by 2 bases and J by 7 bases, leaving 9 bases between them. Per the germline V gene, CDR1 is ENHRY and CDR2 is SYGVKD. This CDR3 contains 14 residues. The DNA for the CDR3 is TGTGCCATCAGTGAGACAGGGTCCAATTCACCCCTCCACTTT. Translating gives CAISETGSNSPLHF.

The CDR3, as DNA: TGCGCCAGCAGCCAAGATAGGACTAGCGGGACCAATGAGCAGTTCTTC. The encoded protein is CASSQDRTSGTNEQFF. The chain joins TRBV4-1 to TRBJ2-1; 12 bases fit TRBD2. Trimming took 0 bases from V and 6 from J; bases not matched to a gene: 3. The CDR3 covers 16 residues. Germline-derived CDR1 and CDR2 are MGHRA and YSYEKL.

This sequence joins TRBV13 and TRBJ2-5; TRBD1 agrees at 7 bases. The CDR3 consists of 14 residues. Per germline, CDR1 PRHDT and CDR2 FYEKMQ (reference sequence). V shed 1 base, J shed 5 bases, and the junction held 4 bases outside the gene matches. CDR3 nucleotides: TGTGCCAGCAGCTTAGAAGGGGGCGAGGAGACCCAGTACTTC. It encodes CASSLEGGEETQYF.

This chain joins TRBV10-3 and TRBJ2-7; 11 bases align to TRBD2. J lost 4 bases, V lost 6 bases, and 5 bases had no gene match. This CDR3 region has 14 residues. The germline V gene encodes CDR1 ENHRY and CDR2 SYGVKD. Written as DNA, the CDR3 is TGTGCCATCAGGCCCGGGACTAGCGGTTACGAGCAGTACTTC. Its protein is CAIRPGTSGYEQYF.

The chain carries TRBV3-1 (or the pseudogene TRBV3-2) and TRBJ2-7; 7 bases fit TRBD2. CDR3 length: 16 residues. J gave up 7 bases and V 4 bases, and 16 bases lay outside the gene matches. Germline loops: CDR1 LGHDT, CDR2 YNNKEL (reference sequence). The CDR3 nucleotides read TGTGCCAGCAGCCTAAGGGAGGGGCCGAGGGGTAAGGAGCAGTACTTC. Its protein product is CASSLREGPRGKEQYF.

The rearrangement joins TRBV7-9 to TRBJ2-7; 13 nucleotides align to TRBD2. V was pared by 5 bases and J by 1 base, with 5 bases of the junction left unmatched. Germline V CDR1 and CDR2: SEHNR, FQNEAQ (reference sequence). The CDR3 is 16 residues long. CDR3 bases: TGTGCCAGCAGCATTAGGACTAGCGGGAGATCCTACGAGCAGTACTTC. Its translation is CASSIRTSGRSYEQYF.

J is TRBJ2-2 and V is TRBV7-8, with D perhaps matching TRBD2 (6 bases). Trimming stripped 6 bases from V and 1 base from J, with 15 bases between. Germline-derived CDR1 and CDR2 are SGHVS and FQNEAQ. This CDR3 is built from 16 residues. CDR3 loop: CASRPVPSENTGELFF. In DNA form, the CDR3 reads TGTGCCAGCAGACCCGTCCCTAGCGAGAACACCGGGGAGCTGTTTTTT.

The genes are TRBV3-1 (or the pseudogene TRBV3-2) and TRBJ1-1; D gene unclear. Germline values: CDR1 LGHDT, CDR2 YNNKEL (reference sequence). The V end lost 4 bases, the J end lost 7 bases, and 10 bases lay between the germline ends. The CDR3 is made up of 12 amino acids. The chain's CDR3 is CASSRARYEAFF. CDR3 bases: TGTGCCAGCAGCCGAGCGAGATATGAAGCTTTCTTT.

This chain connects TRBV24-1 to TRBJ2-2, with D perhaps assigned TRBD1 or TRBD2 (5 bases each). Germline V gene data show CDR1 as KGHDR and CDR2 as SFDVKD. The CDR3 length is 18 residues. V was trimmed by 3 bases and J by 1 base, leaving 17 bases between them. The CDR3 DNA reads TGTGCCACCAGTGATCCGGGACCCTTGAAGTTGAACACCGGGGAGCTGTTTTTT. Protein: CATSDPGPLKLNTGELFF.

The J gene is TRBJ2-7, the V gene TRBV6-5; 7 nucleotides agree with TRBD2. V gave up 2 bases and J gave up 7 bases; unmatched junction bases: 8. The CDR3 has 14 amino acids. Germline-derived CDR1 and CDR2 are MNHEY and SVGAGI. CDR3 nucleotide sequence: TGTGCCAGCAGTTACACCCGGACTAGGGGTGAGCAGTACTTC. It yields the protein CASSYTRTRGEQYF.

This clone was counted only a few times. This rearrangement joins TRBV14 to TRBJ1-1; tentative D call: TRBD1 (5 bases). Germline assignment: CDR1 SGHDN and CDR2 FVKESK. The CDR3 sequence is 15 residues long. V shed 5 bases and J shed 1 base, with 14 bases lying between them. CDR3 region: CASSKLGPWNTEAFF. CDR3 nucleotides: TGTGCCAGCAGCAAACTGGGACCTTGGAACACTGAAGCTTTCTTT.

The chain recombines TRBV3-1 (or the pseudogene TRBV3-2) with TRBJ1-6; possibly TRBD1 for D (6 bases). Trimming shortened V by 0 bases and J by 0 bases, and 12 bases separated the two germline ends. This CDR3 region has 18 residues. Germline V gene lookup returns CDR1 LGHDT and CDR2 YNNKEL (reference sequence). The CDR3 nucleotides read TGTGCCAGCAGCCAAGATAGCGGGGGCGCCTCCTATAATTCACCCCTCCACTTT. It codes for CASSQDSGGASYNSPLHF.

CDR3 loop: CASSMGTLYGYTF. CDR3 coding DNA: TGTGCCAGCAGTATGGGGACACTATATGGCTACACCTTC. The V and J genes are TRBV5-6 and TRBJ1-2, with D possibly being TRBD1 (6 bases). Germline CDR1 and CDR2: SGHDT and YYEEEE. V lost 5 bases, J lost 5 bases, and 13 bases lay in between. This CDR3 has 13 amino acids.

This clone has just a few counts. The chain couples TRBV5-4 to TRBJ2-1, with 14 bases lining up with TRBD2. V shed 4 bases and J 3 bases; nucleotides not matched to a gene: 3. Germline CDR1 is SGHNT and CDR2 is YYREEE (reference sequence). This CDR3 has 16 residues. The chain's CDR3 is CASSPGTSGGYNEQFF. The CDR3 region has the DNA TGTGCCAGCAGCCCGGGGACTAGCGGGGGCTACAATGAGCAGTTCTTC.